This TCR beta chain appears in the sequencing data of a study of T cell changes during pregnancy in multiple sclerosis. TCRdb's table, derived via immunoSEQ multiplex PCR, lists solely in-frame clones and lacks some. The table includes 20,000 to 30,000 clones, 89% detected once. The CDR3 sequence is 16 residues long. Germline-derived CDR1 and CDR2 are ENHRY and SYGVKD. V lost 6 bases and J 3 bases, leaving 20 bases between the germline ends. This sample comprised CD8+ T cells from peripheral blood mononuclear cells, obtained in the second trimester of pregnancy. The V call is TRBV10-3, the J call TRBJ1-1, with TRBD1 as a possible D gene (6 bases). This TCR derives from a female donor with multiple sclerosis, enrolled in a pregnancy study. The CDR3 region is CAIRPRRQAPYTEAFF. The CDR3 DNA follows: TGTGCCATCAGACCAAGACGACAGGCTCCATACACTGAAGCTTTCTTT.